This TCR beta chain is drawn from a study of CD8+ T cells in alopecia areata. Study at large: Tofacitinib continued for 6 to 18 months and was then withheld for 6 months. Study results and limitations: Scalp clonality, along with expanded CD8+ clones among the top 100, was significantly decreased by tofacitinib.

Treatment indicated: oral pan-JAK inhibitor, 5-10 mg twice daily. Punch biopsies of lesional scalp, plus peripheral blood, were taken from alopecia areata patients. The researchers isolated CD4+ and CD8+ T cells from PBMCs by sorting. A word on this clone: Its antigen is still unknown.

Sequencing templates came from extracted RNA that was reverse transcribed into cDNA. Generated by immunoSEQ multiplex PCR, the TCRdb table keeps only in-frame clones and is missing some. The sample shows about 140,000 clones, more than 85% of them seen only once. V was clipped by 1 base and J by 4 bases; unmatched bases: 9. Per the germline V gene, CDR1 is MGHRA and CDR2 is YSYEKL. The CDR3 sequence is 19 residues long. Sample: CD8+ T cells sorted from blood, taken at week 4, from a patient treated with tofacitinib. The chain has TRBV4-1 and TRBJ2-1, with 14 bases that match TRBD2. This TCR was sampled from a human donor with alopecia areata. This CDR3 reads CASSQGGSGTSGGYNEQFF. CDR3 DNA: TGCGCCAGCAGCCAAGGGGGCTCCGGGACTAGCGGGGGTTACAATGAGCAGTTCTTC.